These 23 T cell receptor beta chains were all obtained from the same sample, sequenced in a study of blood T cell repertoires in COVID-19 (dated by TCRdb to the early 2020s). Library preparation was by the immunoSEQ multiplex PCR assay. In TCRdb, the immuneACCESS table is reduced to in-frame sequences with V and J assigned. These tables do not hold every clone; where another copy was compared, an unresolved V gene accounts for under half, and the others remain unexplained. This sample gives approximately 240,000 clones in total; 87% of them show up just once. The ten largest clones capture roughly 6% of the sample. Material: PBMCs or T cells enriched from blood (not recorded which). These receptors were collected from a woman aged 25 to 39 with acute COVID-19.

This clone was counted a few times. The V call is TRBV7-9, the J call TRBJ2-1; D is ambiguous. Germline assignment: CDR1 SEHNR and CDR2 FQNEAQ (reference sequence). This CDR3 spans 12 amino acids. The V and J ends lost 1 base and 7 bases respectively, with 5 bases between them. The CDR3 here is CASSLVANEQFF. CDR3 in DNA: TGTGCCAGCAGCTTAGTTGCGAATGAGCAGTTCTTC.

The rearrangement links TRBV6-5 to TRBJ2-3; TRBD1 agrees at 7 bases. CDR1 and CDR2 (germline): MNHEY, SVGAGI. CDR3 length equals 14 residues. Trimming at V came to 6 bases and at J to 2 bases, leaving 5 bases not matched to a gene. CDR3 in DNA: TGTGCCAGCAGCCGGGACAGTGTCACAGATACGCAGTATTTT. The encoded protein is CASSRDSVTDTQYF.

V is TRBV5-6 and J is TRBJ1-1, with TRBD1 matching over 7 bases. V lost 2 bases and J lost 1; bases outside the gene matches: 5. Looked up from germline, CDR1 is SGHDT and CDR2 is YYEEEE. The CDR3 spans 15 residues. CDR3 sequence: CASSFTTGRNTEAFF. The CDR3 coding sequence is TGTGCCAGCAGCTTTACGACAGGGCGGAACACTGAAGCTTTCTTT.

V and J are TRBV3-1 (or the pseudogene TRBV3-2) and TRBJ1-6, with 9 bases fitting TRBD1. V lost 6 bases, J lost 10 bases, and 7 bases stayed unmatched. CDR1 is LGHDT and CDR2 is YNNKEL in the germline V gene (reference sequence). CDR3 length equals 14 residues. The CDR3 loop reads CASRSGTGSSPLHF. CDR3 nucleotide sequence: TGTGCCAGCAGGTCCGGGACAGGGTCCTCACCCCTCCACTTT.

The rearrangement links TRBV6-5 to TRBJ1-1, with a tentative D call TRBD1 (5 bases). The V end was cut by 7 bases, the J end by 2 bases, with 11 bases between. CDR1 is MNHEY and CDR2 is SVGAGI in the germline V gene. There are 13 residues in the CDR3. DNA of the CDR3: TGTGCCAGCAATCTCAGGGTTAACACTGAAGCTTTCTTT. Protein: CASNLRVNTEAFF.

The gene calls are TRBV15 and TRBJ2-7, with TRBD1 identical over 9 bases. The V gene's germline CDR1 is LNHNV and CDR2 YYDKDF (reference sequence). The junction had 6 bases not matched to a gene; V was cut back by 5 bases and J by 4 bases. The length of the CDR3 is 14 residues. This chain's CDR3 is CATSQGQGPYEQYF. In nucleotides, the CDR3 is TGTGCCACCAGCCAGGGACAGGGTCCTTACGAGCAGTACTTC.

The chain has TRBV3-1 (or the pseudogene TRBV3-2) and TRBJ2-1; a weak D match, TRBD2 (5 bases). V was trimmed by 3 bases and J by 0 bases, leaving 9 bases between them. The CDR3 consists of 15 residues. Per the germline V gene, CDR1 is LGHDT and CDR2 is YNNKEL (reference sequence). The CDR3 reads CASSQRASSYNEQFF. Here the CDR3 DNA reads TGTGCCAGCAGCCAGAGGGCGAGCTCCTACAATGAGCAGTTCTTC.

This clone was found once. The chain recombines TRBV9 with TRBJ2-1, with TRBD2 matching 10 bases. Germline CDR1 is SGDLS and CDR2 is YYNGEE. This CDR3 contains 17 residues. The J segment lost 7 bases and the V segment lost 2 bases, leaving 12 bases of the junction unmatched. DNA of the CDR3: TGTGCCAGCAGCGTTCTGCAAGCGGGAGGGCCAGGAAATGAGCAGTTCTTC. Its protein product is CASSVLQAGGPGNEQFF. The full variable domain, its missing parts supplied by reference TRBV9 and TRBJ2-1, is DSGVTQTPKHLITATGQRVTLRCSPRSGDLSVYWYQQSLDQGLQFLIQYYNGEERAKGNILERFSAQQFPDLHSELNLSSLELGDSALYFCASSVLQAGGPGNEQFFGPGTRLTVL.

This sequence joins TRBV28 and TRBJ2-1; TRBD2 aligns across 9 bases. The CDR3 consists of 16 residues. Looked up from germline, CDR1 is MDHEN and CDR2 is SYDVKM. V was pared by 6 bases and J by 2 bases, with 8 bases of the junction left unmatched. CDR3 sequence: CASSLPTSGTYNEQFF. Written as DNA, the CDR3 is TGTGCCAGCAGCCTCCCGACTAGCGGAACCTACAATGAGCAGTTCTTC.

The chain recombines TRBV25-1 with TRBJ1-2, with 7 bases fitting TRBD1. This CDR3 is built from 14 residues. CDR1 is MGHDK, CDR2 SYGVNS, per germline. The trim removed 5 bases at V and 3 bases at J, leaving 6 bases unmatched. The CDR3 region is CASSQGGDYYGYTF. Here the CDR3 DNA reads TGTGCCAGCAGTCAGGGGGGAGATTACTATGGCTACACCTTC.

V is TRBV7-9 and J is TRBJ1-2; D is unresolved. With 1 base removed from V and 3 bases from J, the gap between germline ends came to 12 bases. Germline V gene data show CDR1 as SEHNR and CDR2 as FQNEAQ (reference sequence). The length of the CDR3 is 15 residues. The CDR3 spells CASSLDRREHYGYTF. The CDR3 nucleotides read TGTGCCAGCAGCTTAGACCGGAGGGAGCACTATGGCTACACCTTC.

This chain links TRBV2 with TRBJ2-1, with D perhaps matching TRBD2 (6 bases). V lost 3 bases, J lost 4 bases, and 10 bases lay in between. The CDR3 loop spans 14 amino acids. Germline V gene data show CDR1 as SNHLY and CDR2 as FYNNEI. CDR3 nucleotide sequence: TGTGCCAGCAGTGATCTAGGACTATACAATGAGCAGTTCTTC. Translated, it gives CASSDLGLYNEQFF.

V and J are TRBV13 and TRBJ1-4, with a possible D match to TRBD1 (5 bases). The CDR3 runs 13 residues. The V gene lost 5 bases and the J gene lost 7 bases, with 11 bases spanning the gap. Germline V lookup: CDR1 PRHDT, CDR2 FYEKMQ (reference sequence). The CDR3: CASSMDMSEKLFF. The CDR3 bases are TGTGCCAGCAGCATGGACATGAGTGAAAAACTGTTTTTT.

The J gene is TRBJ2-7, the V gene TRBV7-9; 9 bases are shared with TRBD1. Germline V CDR1 and CDR2: SEHNR, FQNEAQ (reference sequence). This CDR3 spans 15 amino acids. J lost 4 bases, V lost 4 bases, and 8 bases had no gene match. The CDR3: CASSSTGGAYYEQYF. CDR3 sequence (DNA): TGTGCCAGCAGCTCCACAGGGGGCGCTTATTACGAGCAGTACTTC.

V is TRBV11-3 and J is TRBJ1-1; 9 bases agree with TRBD1. Looked up from germline, CDR1 is SGHNT and CDR2 is YENEEA. V lost 3 bases and J lost 3; bases outside the gene matches: 2. The CDR3 spans 14 residues. CDR3 in amino acids: CASSLGQGHTEAFF. CDR3 nucleotide sequence: TGTGCCAGCAGCTTGGGACAGGGCCACACTGAAGCTTTCTTT.

This clone has a handful of counts. The chain carries TRBV4-1 and TRBJ1-5; the D gene is possibly TRBD1 (6 bases). CDR3 length equals 19 residues. The germline V gene encodes CDR1 MGHRA and CDR2 YSYEKL. The V and J ends lost 0 bases and 5 bases respectively, with 23 bases between them. The CDR3 nucleotides read TGCGCCAGCAGCCAAGATCACTGGCTCACAGGGCAGTCGGATCAGCCCCAGCATTTT. Its translation is CASSQDHWLTGQSDQPQHF.

The chain has TRBV28 and TRBJ2-5; TRBD1 aligns across 7 bases. CDR3 length: 14 residues. V shed 5 bases and J 5 bases; nucleotides not matched to a gene: 8. From germline, CDR1 is MDHEN and CDR2 SYDVKM. CDR3 region: CASSAETGPETQYF. CDR3 DNA: TGTGCCAGCAGTGCGGAGACAGGGCCGGAGACCCAGTACTTC. Filled out from reference TRBV28 and TRBJ2-5, the complete variable domain reads DVKVTQSSRYLVKRTGEKVFLECVQDMDHENMFWYRQDPGLGLRLIYFSYDVKMKEKGDIPEGYSVSREKKERFSLILESASTNQTSMYLCASSAETGPETQYFGPGTRLLVL.

DNA for the CDR3: TGTGCCAGCAGCTACGGACTGGGTTCGGAGACCCAGTACTTC. Its protein is CASSYGLGSETQYF. The chain uses TRBV11-2 and TRBJ2-5, with D perhaps TRBD2 (5 bases). The CDR3 totals 14 residues. Trimming pared 4 bases from V and 5 bases from J, leaving 14 bases between. CDR1 and CDR2 (germline): SGHAT, FQNNGV.

The rearrangement links TRBV10-3 to TRBJ2-3, with 12 nucleotides matching TRBD2. This CDR3 is 14 amino acids long. CDR1 and CDR2 from the germline V gene are ENHRY and SYGVKD. V dropped 4 bases and J dropped 7; count of bases not matched to a gene: 3. The CDR3 coding sequence is TGTGCCATCAGTGTCACTAGCGGGGGGTATACGCAGTATTTT. Translation: CAISVTSGGYTQYF.

The chain carries TRBV13 and TRBJ2-3, with a weak D call TRBD2 (6 bases). CDR3 length equals 15 residues. The V gene's germline CDR1 is PRHDT and CDR2 FYEKMQ (reference sequence). With 8 bases removed from V and 3 bases from J, the gap between germline ends came to 18 bases. This CDR3 is CASGLRGVVTDTQYF. The DNA of the CDR3 is TGTGCCAGCGGGTTGCGGGGCGTTGTTACAGATACGCAGTATTTT.

The chain is built from TRBV30 and TRBJ2-5; D is undetermined. The germline V gene has CDR1 GTSNPN and CDR2 SVGIG (reference sequence). The V gene lost 3 bases and the J gene lost 6 bases, with 23 bases spanning the gap. The CDR3 runs to 16 residues. CDR3: CAWSPPPREAFKTQYF. The CDR3 DNA is TGTGCCTGGAGCCCCCCGCCCCGAGAAGCCTTTAAGACCCAGTACTTC. The full variable domain, completed using reference TRBV30 and TRBJ2-5, is SQTIHQWPATLVQPVGSPLSLECTVEGTSNPNLYWYRQAAGRGLQLLFYSVGIGQISSEVPQNLSASRPQDRQFILSSKKLLLSDSGFYLCAWSPPPREAFKTQYFGPGTRLLVL.

The rearrangement uses TRBV14 and TRBJ1-6, with D unclear. This CDR3 is built from 15 residues. Germline V gene sequence: CDR1 SGHDN, CDR2 FVKESK. V was pared by 1 base and J by 9 bases, with 13 bases between. The CDR3 loop is CASSQVRGRTSPLHF. CDR3 nucleotide sequence: TGTGCCAGCAGCCAAGTACGAGGTCGCACTTCACCCCTCCACTTT.

In its sample, this clone was seen a few times. The chain uses TRBV6-5 and TRBJ2-1, with 8 bases lining up with TRBD1. CDR3 length: 16 amino acids. The trim removed 4 bases at V and 1 base at J, leaving 6 bases unmatched. CDR1 MNHEY and CDR2 SVGAGI come from the germline V gene. This CDR3 is CASSFQGANSYNEQFF. The CDR3 bases are TGTGCCAGCAGTTTCCAGGGGGCCAATTCCTACAATGAGCAGTTCTTC.